This T cell receptor (beta chain) was documented in a study of blood T cell repertoires in COVID-19. Across the whole study: Spain, Italy and the United States supplied samples that represented acute and convalescent COVID-19. The analysed material was cDNA or gDNA that came from T cells, B-cell-depleted T cells, or PBMCs.

Losses at the gene ends were 5 bases for V and 5 bases for J; bases not matched to a gene: 10. The CDR3 has 15 residues. The V gene's germline CDR1 is SGHTA and CDR2 FQGTGA. How the authors handled the data: Reference gene primer amplification gave nucleated cell count estimates. Data came from immunoSEQ multiplex PCR; TCRdb stores just in-frame clones and leaves some out. That table is the source of V, J and clone size, and D and trimming were worked out from the DNA. The profile covers fewer than 200,000 clones, with more than 75% appearing a single time and 0.95% to 1.5% taken by the ten largest. The study drew participants aged about 18 to 95 years from fewer than 30 US areas.

The clonotype comes from a human donor with acute COVID-19. The donor label of this sample is uncertain. The sequenced material came from PBMCs or T cells enriched from blood (not recorded which). The chain couples TRBV7-3 to TRBJ2-5; 8 bases match TRBD2. The DNA for the CDR3 is TGTGCCAGCAGCCCGACCGGGACTAGTGAGGAGACCCAGTACTTC. Residues: CASSPTGTSEETQYF.